Shown below are 25 T cell receptor beta chains from a single sample sequenced in a study of T-cell reconstitution after alpha-beta-depleted transplantation in children. Unique molecular identifiers were incorporated when the TCRbeta library was constructed. TCRdb fed the PCR reads into MiXCR, producing one record per CDR3 protein. The table records about 580,000 distinct CDR3 sequences, more than 20% of them present only once. The specimen comprised PBMCs, mostly from graft donor cells, sampled 360 days after TCRalphabeta/CD19-depleted stem cell transplant. The receptors were sampled from a boy younger than two who had a stem cell transplant for acute myeloid leukemia, so the T cells may come from the graft donor.

This chain joins TRBV18 and TRBJ1-1; 12 bases are shared with TRBD1. Germline lookup yields CDR1 KGHSH and CDR2 LQKENI. The CDR3 runs 15 residues. V was pared by 1 base and J by 5 bases, with 2 bases of the junction left unmatched. The CDR3 loop reads CASSPRDRGLTEAFF. For the CDR3, the DNA is TGTGCCAGCTCACCACGGGACAGGGGGCTTACTGAAGCTTTCTTT.

This clonotype turned up a few times. The chain has TRBV24-1 and TRBJ1-2, with TRBD1 identical over 7 bases. J was trimmed by 4 bases and V by 4 bases; bases with no gene match: 5. The CDR3 is 14 amino acids. Germline V lookup: CDR1 KGHDR, CDR2 SFDVKD. DNA of the CDR3: TGTGCCACCAGTGACAACGACAGGGCCTATGGCTACACCTTC. As protein: CATSDNDRAYGYTF.

The CDR3 loop is CSVLPGTVNTGELFF. Written as DNA, the CDR3 is TGCAGCGTTCTTCCCGGGACAGTGAACACCGGGGAGCTGTTTTTT. The J gene is TRBJ2-2, the V gene TRBV29-1; TRBD1 aligns across 7 bases. This CDR3 spans 15 amino acids. CDR1 is SQVTM, CDR2 ANQGSEA, per germline. Germline trimming cut 5 bases from V and 1 base from J; bases unmatched to any gene: 7.

This chain links TRBV2 with TRBJ2-2; 9 positions agree with TRBD1. V lost 6 bases to trimming and J lost 3 bases; unmatched junction nucleotides: 5. Per germline, CDR1 SNHLY and CDR2 FYNNEI. This CDR3 is 15 amino acids long. CDR3 region: CASREQGADTGELFF. CDR3 in DNA: TGTGCCAGCAGGGAACAGGGGGCTGACACCGGGGAGCTGTTTTTT. Full variable domain (remainder filled in from reference TRBV2 and TRBJ2-2): EPEVTQTPSHQVTQMGQEVILRCVPISNHLYFYWYRQILGQKVEFLVSFYNNEISEKSEIFDDQFSVERPDGSNFTLKIRSTKLEDSAMYFCASREQGADTGELFFGEGSRLTVL.

This clonotype was seen only a few times. The J gene is TRBJ2-3, the V gene TRBV7-8; a possible D gene is TRBD1 (5 bases). Trimming left V 5 bases short and J 4 bases short, with 10 bases between. This CDR3 is 13 amino acids long. From germline, CDR1 is SGHVS and CDR2 FQNEAQ. CDR3 nucleotides: TGTGCCAGCAGCATTGACAGATCAGATACGCAGTATTTT. Translation gives CASSIDRSDTQYF. The entire variable domain, with the rest obtained from reference TRBV7-8 and TRBJ2-3, is as follows: GAGVSQSPRYKVAKRGQDVALRCDPISGHVSLFWYQQALGQGPEFLTYFQNEAQLDKSGLPSDRFFAERPEGSVSTLKIQRTQQEDSAVYLCASSIDRSDTQYFGPGTRLTVL.

The chain is built from TRBV19 and TRBJ2-1; tentatively, D is TRBD2 (6 bases). Germline V CDR1 and CDR2: LNHDA, SQIVND (reference sequence). Trimming removed 6 bases from V and 5 bases from J, with 23 bases in between. This CDR3 spans 17 amino acids. CDR3: CASRSGLPYSLDNEQFF. The DNA for the CDR3 is TGTGCCAGTAGGTCCGGACTACCTTATTCTCTTGACAATGAGCAGTTCTTC.

This clonotype was recorded at least ten times. This sequence joins TRBV12-3 or TRBV12-4 and TRBJ1-2; possible D gene TRBD1, 5 bases. This CDR3 is built from 15 residues. V dropped 4 bases and J dropped 3 bases, with 15 bases sitting between them. CDR3 in DNA: TGTGCCAGCAGTTCTCAAGGGGTGGGGGACTATGGCTACACCTTC. It is translated as CASSSQGVGDYGYTF.

A single count supports this clonotype. The chain has TRBV9 and TRBJ2-1; D ambiguous. CDR1 SGDLS and CDR2 YYNGEE come from the germline V gene. The CDR3 covers 14 residues. V lost 3 bases, J lost 0 bases, and 7 bases lay in between. CDR3 protein: CASSAPSSYNEQFF. The CDR3 DNA reads as TGTGCCAGCAGCGCCCCGAGCTCCTACAATGAGCAGTTCTTC.

This clonotype appeared many times. V is TRBV29-1 and J is TRBJ2-2, with TRBD1 matching 9 bases. The CDR3 length is 14 residues. Trimming at V came to 4 bases and at J to 6 bases, leaving 6 bases not matched to a gene. Germline-derived CDR1 and CDR2 are SQVTM and ANQGSEA. CDR3 loop: CSVVRDRDAGELFF. In nucleotides, the CDR3 is TGCAGCGTTGTCCGGGACAGGGACGCCGGGGAGCTGTTTTTT.

This chain joins TRBV11-2 and TRBJ2-4; tentatively, D is TRBD1 (5 bases). The germline CDR1 and CDR2 sequences are SGHAT and FQNNGV. Trimming took off 3 bases at V and 7 bases at J, with 10 bases between the two ends. The CDR3 contains 13 residues. The CDR3 loop reads CASSFTQGNIQYF. CDR3 DNA sequence: TGTGCCAGCAGCTTTACGCAGGGTAACATTCAGTACTTC. The full variable domain, with the rest looked up from reference TRBV11-2 and TRBJ2-4, is EAGVAQSPRYKIIEKRQSVAFWCNPISGHATLYWYQQILGQGPKLLIQFQNNGVVDDSQLPKDRFSAERLKGVDSTLKIQPAKLEDSAVYLCASSFTQGNIQYFGAGTRLSVL.

This clonotype showed up just a few times. This chain joins TRBV20-1 and TRBJ1-3; D might be TRBD1 (6 bases). Trimming left V 1 base short and J 0 bases short, with 13 bases between. Germline V CDR1 and CDR2: DFQATT, SNEGSKA (reference sequence). CDR3 length equals 16 residues. The DNA of the CDR3 is TGCAGTGCTAGAGGGGGGGGCTGGAGCTCTGGAAACACCATATATTTT. Its translation is CSARGGGWSSGNTIYF.

The genes are TRBV20-1 and TRBJ1-3, with a weak D call TRBD1 (5 bases). Germline V gene sequence: CDR1 DFQATT, CDR2 SNEGSKA (reference sequence). V was clipped by 5 bases and J by 0 bases, with 11 bases between them. The CDR3 has 14 residues. CDR3 in DNA: TGCAGTGCTGGGGGAGACACCTCTGGAAACACCATATATTTT. Translation gives CSAGGDTSGNTIYF.

This chain uses TRBV2 with TRBJ1-2; D remains ambiguous. Germline V gives CDR1 SNHLY, CDR2 FYNNEI. The CDR3 runs 16 residues. Trimming stripped 0 bases from V and 3 bases from J, with 14 bases between. CDR3: CASSEAVGRADYGYTF. In DNA, the CDR3 is TGTGCCAGCAGTGAAGCCGTGGGGAGGGCCGACTATGGCTACACCTTC. Full variable domain (rest looked up from reference TRBV2 and TRBJ1-2): EPEVTQTPSHQVTQMGQEVILRCVPISNHLYFYWYRQILGQKVEFLVSFYNNEISEKSEIFDDQFSVERPDGSNFTLKIRSTKLEDSAMYFCASSEAVGRADYGYTFGSGTRLTVV.

In this sample, this clonotype turned up many times. The chain uses TRBV12-3 or TRBV12-4 and TRBJ2-5; 9 bases match TRBD1. The CDR3 is made up of 15 amino acids. Germline trimming cut 3 bases from V and 2 bases from J; bases unmatched to any gene: 4. CDR3 sequence (DNA): TGTGCCAGCAGTTTTGGGGGACAGGGACAAGAGACCCAGTACTTC. Its protein product is CASSFGGQGQETQYF.

This chain joins TRBV28 and TRBJ2-1; D is possibly TRBD2 (6 bases). Per the germline V gene, CDR1 is MDHEN and CDR2 is SYDVKM. This CDR3 is built from 14 residues. V lost 4 bases to trimming and J lost 4 bases, with 11 bases between them. CDR3 nucleotides: TGTGCCAGCAGTTGGGGGACTCATTACAATGAGCAGTTCTTC. Translating it yields CASSWGTHYNEQFF.

This sequence joins TRBV7-2 and TRBJ2-3; D not certain. CDR1 is SGHTA, CDR2 FQGNSA, per germline. Trimming took 2 bases from V and 0 from J, leaving 12 bases between them. CDR3 length equals 16 residues. The CDR3 DNA reads TGTGCCAGCAGCTTAAGCACAGCCCGTAGCACAGATACGCAGTATTTT. Residues: CASSLSTARSTDTQYF. Supplemented by reference TRBV7-2 and TRBJ2-3, the full variable domain reads GAGVSQSPSNKVTEKGKDVELRCDPISGHTALYWYRQSLGQGLEFLIYFQGNSAPDKSGLPSDRFSAERTGGSVSTLTIQRTQQEDSAVYLCASSLSTARSTDTQYFGPGTRLTVL.

CDR3 residues: CATRRTAGAQETQYF. In DNA form, the CDR3 reads TGTGCCACCAGGAGGACAGCCGGCGCCCAAGAGACCCAGTACTTC. The rearrangement uses TRBV15 and TRBJ2-5; D is perhaps TRBD1 (6 bases). The CDR3 has 15 residues. CDR1 and CDR2 from the germline V gene are LNHNV and YYDKDF (reference sequence). Trimming pared 6 bases from V and 1 base from J, leaving 15 bases between. Drawing the rest from reference TRBV15 and TRBJ2-5, the complete variable domain is DAMVIQNPRYQVTQFGKPVTLSCSQTLNHNVMYWYQQKSSQAPKLLFHYYDKDFNNEADTPDNFQSRRPNTSFCFLDIRSPGLGDTAMYLCATRRTAGAQETQYFGPGTRLLVL.

This clonotype appeared once. Written as DNA, the CDR3 is TGTGCCAGCATTGGAAGCAATCAGCCCCAGCATTTT. Protein product: CASIGSNQPQHF. The chain carries TRBV28 and TRBJ1-5; the D is unclear. CDR1 is MDHEN and CDR2 is SYDVKM in the germline V gene. The length of the CDR3 is 12 residues. V was cut by 7 bases and J by 1 base, with 5 bases left in between.

This clonotype was counted at least ten times. The chain is built from TRBV20-1 and TRBJ2-5; possible D gene TRBD1, 5 bases. This CDR3 has 12 residues. The germline gives CDR1 DFQATT, CDR2 SNEGSKA (reference sequence). V dropped 6 bases and J dropped 9 bases, with 17 bases sitting between them. Here the CDR3 reads CSADLDLGAQYF. DNA of the CDR3: TGCAGTGCAGACCTAGACCTAGGGGCCCAGTACTTC.

V and J are TRBV11-2 and TRBJ2-7, with 11 bases matching TRBD2. CDR1 SGHAT and CDR2 FQNNGV come from the germline V gene. This CDR3 comprises 16 residues. The V segment lost 5 bases and the J segment 5 bases; nucleotides outside the gene matches: 11. The CDR3 sequence: CASSPRLTSGEHEQYF. CDR3 bases: TGTGCCAGCAGCCCGCGTCTGACTAGCGGGGAACACGAGCAGTACTTC. The variable domain in full, with the rest retrieved from reference TRBV11-2 and TRBJ2-7, is EAGVAQSPRYKIIEKRQSVAFWCNPISGHATLYWYQQILGQGPKLLIQFQNNGVVDDSQLPKDRFSAERLKGVDSTLKIQPAKLEDSAVYLCASSPRLTSGEHEQYFGPGTRLTVT.

The chain uses TRBV29-1 and TRBJ2-1; 14 positions match TRBD2. CDR1 and CDR2 from the germline V gene are SQVTM and ANQGSEA. The trim removed 6 bases at V and 8 bases at J, leaving 3 bases unmatched. This CDR3 has 13 amino acids. CDR3 amino acids: CSVMTSGGDEQFF. The CDR3 DNA reads TGCAGCGTAATGACTAGCGGGGGGGATGAGCAGTTCTTC.

The rearrangement links TRBV10-3 to TRBJ2-7, with D tentatively TRBD2 (6 bases). CDR3 length equals 12 residues. Germline V CDR1 and CDR2: ENHRY, SYGVKD. V was shortened by 4 bases and J by 5 bases, with 9 bases between the two germline ends. CDR3 in DNA: TGTGCCATCAGTGGGGGCGGGAACGAGCAGTACGTC. As protein: CAISGGGNEQYV.

This clonotype showed up many times. The DNA of the CDR3 is TGTGCCAGCAGTCCGAGAGCTAACACTGAAGCTTTCTTT. Its translation is CASSPRANTEAFF. The gene calls are TRBV3-1 and TRBJ1-1; no reliable D call. V lost 6 bases and J 2 bases, leaving 10 bases between the germline ends. The length of the CDR3 is 13 residues. Germline V lookup: CDR1 LGHDT, CDR2 YNNKEL (reference sequence).

This clonotype was counted ten times or more. The chain links TRBV4-2 to TRBJ1-1; a weak D match, TRBD1 (6 bases). Looked up from germline, CDR1 is LGHNA and CDR2 is YNFKEQ. This CDR3 spans 14 amino acids. V lost 0 bases, J lost 3 bases, and 8 bases lay in between. As DNA, the CDR3 is TGTGCCAGCAGCCAAGAAAGGGGGGACACTGAAGCTTTCTTT. Translated, it gives CASSQERGDTEAFF.

There are a few counts of this clonotype. Just one base apart from a much larger clone, this may be a read error. The CDR3 end shows no conserved phenylalanine or tryptophan, and so a read error is likely. This chain links TRBV20-1 with TRBJ2-5; a possible D gene is TRBD2 (5 bases). CDR3 length equals 14 residues. The V end was cut by 6 bases, the J end by 2 bases, with 16 bases between. Germline lookup yields CDR1 DFQATT and CDR2 SNEGSKA (reference sequence). In DNA, the CDR3 is TGCAGTGCACAGTCCCGTACTAGTCAAGAGACCCAGTACTGC. This translates into CSAQSRTSQETQYC.